Below, 6 T cell receptor beta chains from the same sample are listed, as sequenced in a study of T cells expressing NK-cell markers. TCRdb derives one entry per CDR3 protein from the 5' RACE reads, leaving out DNA. Listed are about 410,000 distinct CDR3 sequences; 9.5% to 12% falls within the top ten. Sequenced input: blood T cells: a sorted CD56 or NKG2C T cell subset, CD4+ or CD8+ T cells, or bulk PBMC T cells (not recorded which). All receptors derive from a woman in her forties or fifties in good health.

V usage is TRBV10-3 and J usage is TRBJ2-7; with no DNA, the TCRdb D assignment of TRBD1 cannot be verified. CDR1 and CDR2 from the germline V gene are ENHRY and SYGVKD. The CDR3 length is 19 residues. CDR3 loop: CAISYAGTGGGLGSYEQYF.

The rearrangement uses TRBV6-1 and TRBJ2-2; TCRdb returns TRBD2, unconfirmable since there is no DNA. Germline lookup yields CDR1 MNHNS and CDR2 SASEGT. CDR3 length: 14 residues. This CDR3 is CASSELVAAGELFF.

This chain links TRBV5-1 with TRBJ1-1; absent DNA, TCRdb's TRBD1 call cannot be checked. Looked up from germline, CDR1 is SGHRS and CDR2 is YFSETQ. The CDR3 runs to 16 residues. The CDR3 reads CASSLQPGQQNTEAFF. Using reference TRBV5-1 and TRBJ1-1 for the parts outside the CDR3, the full variable domain is KAGVTQTPRYLIKTRGQQVTLSCSPISGHRSVSWYQQTPGQGLQFLFEYFSETQRNKGNFPGRFSGRQFSNSRSEMNVSTLELGDSALYLCASSLQPGQQNTEAFFGQGTRLTVV.

The rearrangement uses TRBV5-1 and TRBJ1-1; TCRdb designates TRBD1, a call that cannot be tested without DNA. This CDR3 spans 14 amino acids. The V gene's germline CDR1 is SGHRS and CDR2 YFSETQ. The CDR3 sequence: CASSHLGGNTEAFF.

V gene TRBV24-1 combines with J gene TRBJ2-2; the TRBD1 assignment by TCRdb is unverifiable without DNA. From germline, CDR1 is KGHDR and CDR2 SFDVKD. CDR3 length: 17 residues. The CDR3 sequence: CATSDYDWTGGGGELFF.

The CDR3 loop reads CATSKSKNIQYF. This chain links TRBV24-1 with TRBJ2-4. The CDR3 extends over 12 amino acids. CDR1 and CDR2 (germline): KGHDR, SFDVKD.